The next 10 T cell receptor beta chains were all read from a single sample in a study of OX40 agonist ivuxolimab in advanced cancers. Assay used: immunoSEQ multiplex PCR; TCRdb lists only in-frame clones, some missing. The profile shows 20,000 to 25,000 clones, almost 80% of them singletons. This sample comprised CD4+ or CD8+ T cells sorted from blood, obtained in a trial of the OX40 agonist ivuxolimab. These receptors came from an adult with an advanced solid tumor such as melanoma, head and neck, liver or kidney cancer.

The V call is TRBV28, the J call TRBJ1-1; D might be TRBD1 (5 bases). The germline V gene has CDR1 MDHEN and CDR2 SYDVKM. The CDR3 runs to 14 residues. V was cut by 6 bases and J by 4 bases, with 15 bases left in between. The CDR3 nucleotides read TGTGCCAGCAGGACGGAGGGGCGAACCACTGAAGCTTTCTTT. It encodes CASRTEGRTTEAFF.

The chain links TRBV7-6 to TRBJ1-2, with D perhaps TRBD1 (5 bases). The CDR3 is made up of 15 amino acids. Per the germline V gene, CDR1 is SGHVS and CDR2 is FNYEAQ. V shed 5 bases and J shed 4 bases, with 17 bases lying between them. CDR3 nucleotides: TGTGCCAGCAGCCCCGAGTTAAAGGGGTCCTATGGCTACACCTTC. Amino acids: CASSPELKGSYGYTF.

The rearrangement links TRBV5-1 to TRBJ2-2; 8 bases fit TRBD1. The trim removed 4 bases at V and 4 bases at J, leaving 3 bases unmatched. The CDR3 spans 14 residues. CDR1 is SGHRS and CDR2 is YFSETQ in the germline V gene. The CDR3 nucleotides read TGCGCCAGCAGCCAGGGGGCGCCCACCGGGGAGCTGTTTTTT. Amino acids: CASSQGAPTGELFF.

The CDR3 spells CASSKGAGATYNSPLHF. The CDR3 region has the DNA TGTGCCAGCAGCAAAGGCGCGGGAGCAACCTATAATTCACCCCTCCACTTT. This chain joins TRBV21-1 and TRBJ1-6. TRBV21-1 is listed as a pseudogene. The CDR3 extends over 17 amino acids.

The chain uses TRBV6-1 and TRBJ2-7, with TRBD1 matching 7 bases. J lost 0 bases, V lost 7 bases, and 9 bases had no gene match. This CDR3 is built from 15 residues. Germline values: CDR1 MNHNS, CDR2 SASEGT. CDR3 sequence (DNA): TGTGCCAGCAATGTATCGCCAGGGGGCTCCTACGAGCAGTACTTC. Translating it yields CASNVSPGGSYEQYF.

This clone was observed a single time. The chain combines TRBV7-9 with TRBJ1-1; D not resolved. The CDR3 spans 13 residues. Germline lookup yields CDR1 SEHNR and CDR2 FQNEAQ (reference sequence). The germline V and J ends were trimmed by 1 base and 4 bases, with 7 bases remaining between them. The CDR3 loop is CASSLGWSTEAFF. The CDR3 DNA reads as TGTGCCAGCAGCTTAGGGTGGAGCACTGAAGCTTTCTTT.

The CDR3 is CASSSDTGADTQYF. CDR3 sequence (DNA): TGTGCCAGCAGCTCCGATACAGGGGCAGATACGCAGTATTTT. The chain uses TRBV7-9 and TRBJ2-3; 7 positions agree with TRBD1. This CDR3 region has 14 residues. J lost 4 bases, V lost 4 bases, and 5 bases had no gene match. Germline loops: CDR1 SEHNR, CDR2 FQNEAQ (reference sequence).

DNA for the CDR3: TGTGCCAGCAGCCCCCCCCCTAGCGGGGGGGCACAAGAGACCCAGTACTTC. Amino acids: CASSPPPSGGAQETQYF. This rearrangement joins TRBV5-4 to TRBJ2-5, with 12 nucleotides matching TRBD2. The CDR3 is 17 amino acids. In germline, CDR1 is SGHNT, CDR2 YYREEE (reference sequence). The V and J ends lost 4 bases and 2 bases, in that order; junction bases with no gene match: 9. The variable domain in full, completed from reference TRBV5-4 and TRBJ2-5, reads ETGVTQSPTHLIKTRGQQVTLRCSSQSGHNTVSWYQQALGQGPQFIFQYYREEENGRGNFPPRFSGLQFPNYSSELNVNALELDDSALYLCASSPPPSGGAQETQYFGPGTRLLVL.

V usage is TRBV7-9 and J usage is TRBJ1-2; TRBD1 might be the D (6 bases). Germline loops: CDR1 SEHNR, CDR2 FQNEAQ (reference sequence). This CDR3 is 11 amino acids long. V was shortened by 5 bases and J by 7 bases, with 8 bases between the two germline ends. CDR3 in DNA: TGTGCCAGCAGCACAGGGTTTGGCTACACCTTC. This gives the protein CASSTGFGYTF.

The chain joins TRBV4-2 to TRBJ1-2; D may be TRBD1 (6 bases). The CDR3 sequence is 14 residues long. V was cut by 1 base and J by 8 bases, with 14 bases left in between. Germline loops: CDR1 LGHNA, CDR2 YNFKEQ. The CDR3 nucleotides read TGTGCCAGCAGCCAAGGAGGGGGGAGAGGAGGCTACACCTTC. Translated, it gives CASSQGGGRGGYTF.